The rows below give T cell receptor beta chains drawn from one sample of a study of cytomegalovirus exposure and HLA in healthy donors. Profiled with immunoSEQ multiplex PCR; TCRdb holds only in-frame clones, not every one. This repertoire shows about 160,000 clones, around three quarters found once; its top ten account for 1.5% to 1.8%. Sequenced: PBMCs. The receptors stem from a man aged 40-49 years in good health and CMV-seronegative. CDR3s include the opening cysteine and the closing phenylalanine or tryptophan. A D gene is named only where the DNA matches it firmly. A clone size is listed for some rows: how often the clone was seen (once, few, many), or a class if it is expanded.

15	TRBD2	TRBJ2-3	NA	TRBV7-3	TGTGCCAGCAGCTTAGCCACTAGCGGGGGGGATACGCAGTATTTT	CASSLATSGGDTQYF
14	NA	TRBJ2-3	NA	TRBV27	TGTGCCAGCAGTTTAGATTCGGGGGCAGATACGCAGTATTTT	CASSLDSGADTQYF
17	NA	TRBJ2-3	NA	TRBV21-1	TGTGCCAGCAGCAAAATATCGGCAGGGGGCGGCACAGATACGCAGTATTTT	CASSKISAGGGTDTQYF
14	TRBD1	TRBJ2-7	NA	TRBV27	TGTGCCAGAGGGTCGGGACAGGCGACCTACGAGCAGTACTTC	CARGSGQATYEQYF
19	NA	TRBJ2-6	NA	TRBV28	TGTGCCAGCAGTTCGTCGGGACTCCGAAGGTCATCTGGGGCCAACGTCCTGACTTTC	CASSSSGLRRSSGANVLTF
13	NA	TRBJ2-5	once	TRBV29-1	TGCAGCGCCGTAACAGGGATTGGGGAGACCCAGTACTTC	CSAVTGIGETQYF
14	NA	TRBJ2-7	NA	TRBV9	TGTGCCAGCAGCGTCCGGGACACTGCCTACGAGCAGTACTTC	CASSVRDTAYEQYF
18	NA	TRBJ2-2	NA	TRBV7-3	TGTGCCAGCAGCTTAAGTGGTATCTGGCAGGGAGGAACCGGGGAGCTGTTTTTT	CASSLSGIWQGGTGELFF
14	TRBD1	TRBJ1-5	NA	TRBV28	TGTGCCAGCAGCTCGGGACAGGGGATTCAGCCCCAGCATTTT	CASSSGQGIQPQHF
16	NA	TRBJ2-3	NA	TRBV28	TGTGCCAGCAGTTTATGGCGAGGGCCGAGCACAGATACGCAGTATTTT	CASSLWRGPSTDTQYF
11	NA	TRBJ1-2	NA	TRBV20-1	TGCAGTGCCTCCGTTACGGATGGCTACACCTTC	CSASVTDGYTF
15	TRBD2	TRBJ2-7	once	TRBV18	TGTGCCAGCTCACCCCTAGCGGGGGCGGCCTACGAGCAGTACTTC	CASSPLAGAAYEQYF
15	TRBD1	TRBJ1-3	NA	TRBV19	TGTGCCAGTAGTATGGGACAGCTCTCTGGAAACACCATATATTTT	CASSMGQLSGNTIYF
11	NA	TRBJ1-2	NA	TRBV6-6	TGTGCCAGCAGTTCCTACGGGGGCTACACCTTC	CASSSYGGYTF
14	TRBD2	TRBJ2-1	few	TRBV19	TGTGCCAGTAGTATAGAAGGCGGGAGGGGTGAGCAGTTCTTC	CASSIEGGRGEQFF
13	TRBD1	TRBJ2-7	NA	TRBV2	TGTGCCAGCAGCCGGGACAGGGCCTACGAGCAGTACTTC	CASSRDRAYEQYF
13	NA	TRBJ1-1	NA	TRBV5-1	TGCGCCAGCAGCTTAGAGAGGAACACTGAAGCTTTCTTT	CASSLERNTEAFF
16	TRBD1	TRBJ2-1	NA	TRBV27	TGTGCCAGCAGTCCCTCTTCGGGACAGGTCTACAATGAGCAGTTCTTC	CASSPSSGQVYNEQFF
15	TRBD1	TRBJ1-2	NA	TRBV11-1	TGTGCCAGCAGCCCAGACAGGGCTTGGGACTATGGCTACACCTTC	CASSPDRAWDYGYTF
14	NA	TRBJ2-7	NA	TRBV7-2	TGTGCCAGCAGCTCCAGGGGATTCTCCTACGAGCAGTACTTC	CASSSRGFSYEQYF
14	NA	TRBJ2-1	NA	TRBV28	TGTGCCAGCAGTTTACTCTCTACTAACAATGAGCAGTTCTTC	CASSLLSTNNEQFF
11	NA	TRBJ2-7	NA	TRBV29-1	TGCAGCGTACGTAGCTCCTACGAGCAGTACTTC	CSVRSSYEQYF
14	NA	TRBJ2-1	NA	TRBV11-2	TGTGCCAGCAGCTTAGTAGGCGGAAACAATGAGCAGTTCTTC	CASSLVGGNNEQFF
14	NA	TRBJ2-7	NA	TRBV28	TGTGCCAGCAGTTTGTCAGGGGATTATTTCGAGCAGTACTTC	CASSLSGDYFEQYF
17	TRBD1	TRBJ2-1	NA	TRBV7-8	TGTGCCAGCAGCTTACCGACAGGGGCTTTTATCAGGAATGAGCAGTTCTTC	CASSLPTGAFIRNEQFF
12	NA	TRBJ2-3	once	TRBV7-8	TGTGCCAGCAGCCCGTTCGGGGATACGCAGTATTTT	CASSPFGDTQYF
16	TRBD2	TRBJ2-2	NA	TRBV10-1	TGCGCCAGCAGTGAGTCAGTAAGCGGGAGGAGCGGGGAGCTGTTTTTT	CASSESVSGRSGELFF
15	TRBD1	TRBJ2-7	NA	TRBV11-3	TGTGCCAGCAGTCTAGGACAGGACAGGGGTGACGAGCAGTACTTC	CASSLGQDRGDEQYF
15	NA	TRBJ2-1	NA	TRBV9	TGTGCCAGCAGCTCAGGGGGGTCAAGGTACAATGAGCAGTTCTTC	CASSSGGSRYNEQFF
15	NA	TRBJ2-5	NA	TRBV5-6	TGTGCCAGCAGCTTGGGGGCAGGGTGGTCAGAGACCCAGTACTTC	CASSLGAGWSETQYF
16	TRBD1	TRBJ2-1	NA	TRBV2	TGTGCCAGCAGGGGGACAGGGGGCATTGGGGGAGGTGAGCAGTTCTTC	CASRGTGGIGGGEQFF
12	NA	TRBJ2-2	once	TRBV19	TGTGCCAGTACCCTACGGGGCGGGGAGCTGTTTTTT	CASTLRGGELFF
15	NA	TRBJ2-4	NA	TRBV19	TGTGCCAGTCAGGGTGTACTGACAGCCAAAAACATTCAGTACTTC	CASQGVLTAKNIQYF
12	NA	TRBJ1-2	NA	TRBV7-9	TGTTCCAGCAGCTTAGATAGGGGTGGCTACACCTTC	CSSSLDRGGYTF
12	TRBD1	TRBJ1-3	NA	TRBV6-1	TGTGCCAGCCGACAGGGTAGAAACACCATATATTTT	CASRQGRNTIYF
14	NA	TRBJ1-5	NA	TRBV28	TGTGCCAGCAGTTGGGGGGGAAGCAATCAGCCCCAGCATTTT	CASSWGGSNQPQHF
16	TRBD1	TRBJ2-3	NA	TRBV13	TGTGCCAGCAGCCTGGGACAGGGGAAGGGCACAGATACGCAGTATTTT	CASSLGQGKGTDTQYF
15	TRBD1	TRBJ2-2	NA	TRBV27	TGTGCCAGCAGTTTACAGGGGGCGGTCACCGGGGAGCTGTTTTTT	CASSLQGAVTGELFF
15	NA	TRBJ2-5	NA	TRBV18	TGTGCCAGCTCACCTTCAGACAGGCATCAAGAGACCCAGTACTTC	CASSPSDRHQETQYF
15	TRBD2	TRBJ2-1	NA	TRBV7-3	TGTGCCAGCAGCAAACTAGCGGGAGTTTGGAATGAGCAGTTCTTC	CASSKLAGVWNEQFF
13	TRBD2	TRBJ2-1	NA	TRBV19	TGTGCCAGTACCCTTGCGGGAGGTAATGAGCAGTTCTTC	CASTLAGGNEQFF
15	NA	TRBJ2-4	NA	TRBV7-3	TGTGCCAGCAGCTTAAGCGGGTCAGCCAAAAACAGTCAGTACTTC	CASSLSGSAKNSQYF
13	NA	TRBJ2-2	NA	TRBV11-2	TGTGCCAGCAGCTTAGATCCGGGCGGGGAGCTGTTTTTT	CASSLDPGGELFF
15	NA	TRBJ2-2	NA	TRBV7-8	TGTGCCAGCAGCCCCGAGGACAGTTCGACCGGGGAGCTGTTTTTT	CASSPEDSSTGELFF
14	NA	TRBJ1-1	NA	TRBV7-6	TGTGCCAGCAGCCCCCAAGGGGGTGGCGCTGGGGCTTTCTTT	CASSPQGGGAGAFF
13	NA	TRBJ2-1	NA	TRBV7-3	TGTGCCAGCAGCTTAGAGCCGTACAATGAGCAGTTCTTC	CASSLEPYNEQFF
16	TRBD2	TRBJ2-3	NA	TRBV5-1	TGCGCCAGCAGCTCCTTAGCGGGAGGGGATACAGATACGCAGTATTTT	CASSSLAGGDTDTQYF
14	NA	TRBJ2-6	few	TRBV27	TGTGCCAGCAGTTGGCAGTCTGGGGCCAACGTCCTGACTTTC	CASSWQSGANVLTF
14	TRBD1	TRBJ2-7	NA	TRBV6-6	TGTGCCAGCAGTTACTCTCCGACAGGGAACGAGCAGTACTTC	CASSYSPTGNEQYF
16	NA	TRBJ1-3	NA	TRBV9	TGTGCCAGCAGCGTAGGGCAGGTGTTCTCTGGAAACACCATATATTTT	CASSVGQVFSGNTIYF
15	NA	TRBJ2-5	NA	TRBV6-1	TGTGCCAGCAGTGAAGCGGAGGCCAACCAAGAGACCCAGTACTTC	CASSEAEANQETQYF
12	NA	TRBJ2-1	NA	TRBV29-1	TGCAGCGTTGAATCTAGTGGCGATGAGCAGTTCTTC	CSVESSGDEQFF
16	TRBD2	TRBJ2-1	few	TRBV11-1	TGTGCCAGCAGCTTATCCCTAGCGGGGAGGTTCAATGAGCAGTTCTTC	CASSLSLAGRFNEQFF
19	TRBD2	TRBJ2-5	NA	TRBV7-2	TGTGCCAGCAGCTTAGCACTAGCGGGAGGGGGGGGGCCCCAAGAGACCCAGTACTTC	CASSLALAGGGGPQETQYF
14	NA	TRBJ2-5	NA	TRBV30	TGTGCCTGGAGTCGCCGGGGGTTACAAGAGACCCAGTACTTC	CAWSRRGLQETQYF
15	TRBD1	TRBJ1-3	once	TRBV28	TGTGCCAGCAAGGAACCGGGACAGGGAGGAAACACCATATATTTT	CASKEPGQGGNTIYF
16	TRBD1	TRBJ1-5	NA	TRBV10-3	TGTGCCATCAGTGAGTTTAAGGGGACAGCTAATCAGCCCCAGCATTTT	CAISEFKGTANQPQHF
18	NA	TRBJ2-3	NA	TRBV29-1	TGCAGCGTTGAAGAGTGGGGAGGAGGCGGAGTAAGCACAGATACGCAGTATTTT	CSVEEWGGGGVSTDTQYF
16	TRBD1	TRBJ2-5	NA	TRBV4-1	TGCGCCAGCAGCCAGGGGCGGGACAGGGGATTAGAGACCCAGTACTTC	CASSQGRDRGLETQYF
14	NA	TRBJ2-5	NA	TRBV27	TGTGCCAGCAGTTTAGGGCTAGGGGTGGAGACCCAGTACTTC	CASSLGLGVETQYF